This entry lists 6 T cell receptor beta chains sequenced from one sample in a study of T cells in Graves' hyperthyroidism and ophthalmopathy (dated by TCRdb to the late 2010s). The library was obtained by multiplex PCR. The listed sequencing device is Illumina HiSeq 2000. TCR beta CDR3 regions were amplified from RNA transcripts. The TCR CDR3 was subjected to a first round of RT-PCR using the HTBI primer set and the Qiagen OneStep RT-PCR kit. TCRdb reprocessed the public reads (quality trimming at Q25 with fastp, clone calling with MiXCR) and kept in-frame beta chains. When rows share a CDR3 protein, they turn into one entry using the most common DNA and genes. The sample table records 540,000 or so distinct CDR3 sequences; roughly 14% of these occur just once. The ten largest clones add up to 7.3% of the sample. The specimen sequenced was blood. All receptors come from a young woman with Graves' hyperthyroidism.

This clonotype was detected many times. The chain's CDR3 is CASTGREMFYEQYF. CDR3 in DNA: TGTGCCAGTACCGGGCGGGAGATGTTTTACGAGCAGTACTTC. This rearrangement joins TRBV6-1 to TRBJ2-7, with 7 nucleotides matching TRBD2. The junction had 12 bases not matched to a gene; V was cut back by 9 bases and J by 4 bases. Per the germline V gene, CDR1 is MNHNS and CDR2 is SASEGT. The CDR3 is 14 amino acids.

This clonotype was recorded many times. The chain recombines TRBV3-1 with TRBJ2-7, with 12 nucleotides matching TRBD2. J gave up 6 bases and V 4 bases, and 4 bases lay outside the gene matches. The CDR3 is made up of 14 amino acids. CDR1 is LGHDT, CDR2 YNNKEL, per germline (reference sequence). Written as DNA, the CDR3 is TGTGCCAGCAGCCCGCGACTAGCGGGAGCCGAGCAGTACTTC. Its translation is CASSPRLAGAEQYF.

This clonotype was counted ten times or more. The rearrangement joins TRBV11-1 to TRBJ2-7; possibly TRBD2 for D (5 bases). This CDR3 spans 13 amino acids. The germline V gene has CDR1 SGHAT and CDR2 FQDESV (reference sequence). Trimming removed 4 bases from V and 6 bases from J, with 13 bases in between. CDR3: CASSWNRGGEQYF. In nucleotides, the CDR3 is TGTGCCAGCAGCTGGAATCGGGGTGGCGAGCAGTACTTC.

This CDR3 reads CASSSSGSATDTQYF. The DNA of the CDR3 is TGTGCCAGCAGCTCTAGCGGGAGTGCGACAGATACGCAGTATTTT. The rearrangement uses TRBV7-2 and TRBJ2-3, with 10 bases matching TRBD2. Germline V gene data show CDR1 as SGHTA and CDR2 as FQGNSA. CDR3 size: 15 residues. Trimming cost V 4 bases and J 3 bases; bases outside gene matches: 4. Drawing the rest from reference TRBV7-2 and TRBJ2-3, the complete variable domain is GAGVSQSPSNKVTEKGKDVELRCDPISGHTALYWYRQSLGQGLEFLIYFQGNSAPDKSGLPSDRFSAERTGGSVSTLTIQRTQQEDSAVYLCASSSSGSATDTQYFGPGTRLTVL.

This clonotype was seen only a few times. The V gene is TRBV13, the J gene TRBJ1-1; no clear D gene. Looked up from germline, CDR1 is PRHDT and CDR2 is FYEKMQ (reference sequence). The CDR3 contains 13 residues. V was shortened by 5 bases and J by 1 base, with 8 bases between the two germline ends. This CDR3 reads CASSRSGNTEAFF. CDR3 DNA: TGTGCCAGCAGCCGTTCAGGGAACACTGAAGCTTTCTTT.

This clonotype was observed many times. V is TRBV6-5 and J is TRBJ2-3; D is possibly TRBD2 (5 bases). The CDR3 spans 15 residues. From germline, CDR1 is MNHEY and CDR2 SVGAGI. Trimming left V 0 bases short and J 3 bases short, with 10 bases between. The CDR3 spells CASSYSRRTTDTQYF. CDR3 bases: TGTGCCAGCAGTTACTCCAGGAGGACGACAGATACGCAGTATTTT.